Sequencing of this T cell receptor beta chain was carried out in a study of blood T cell repertoires in COVID-19. Overall study: From the United States, Italy and Spain came samples of acute and convalescent COVID-19.

The germline gives CDR1 MNHNS, CDR2 SASEGT. This CDR3 region has 16 residues. The ends lost 4 bases at V and 5 bases at J; junction bases unmatched: 7. Generated by immunoSEQ multiplex PCR, the TCRdb table keeps only in-frame clones and is missing some. Among a few hundred thousand clones listed, approximately 83% were seen once. The specimen was PBMCs or T cells enriched from blood (not recorded which). The TCR comes from a woman aged 40 to 50 with acute COVID-19. This rearrangement joins TRBV6-1 to TRBJ2-1; the match to TRBD1 covers 11 bases. The CDR3 is CASSGTGGSLNNEQFF. The CDR3, as DNA: TGTGCCAGCAGTGGGACAGGGGGCTCCTTGAACAATGAGCAGTTCTTC.